The next 10 T cell receptor beta chains were all read from a single sample in a study of T cell responses to AZD1222 COVID-19 vaccine listed by TCRdb under 2021. This specimen's time point label, per the study, means: baseline before first vaccination. The treatment or condition label here, explained by the study, means: meningococcal conjugate vaccine given as trial control. The method behind the library was the immunoSEQ multiplex PCR assay. TCRdb provides this immuneACCESS table in a form limited to in-frame rearrangements. Some clones are lacking; in checked studies, under half of them reflect an unresolved V gene, and why the rest are absent is not known. This sample holds roughly 80,000 clones; over 80% were observed only once. Of the sample, about 4.9% falls within the top ten clones. The sequencing used peripheral blood, collected on day 0 of MenACWY control vaccination. These receptors all stem from an adult in good health.

In DNA form, the CDR3 reads TGCGCCAGCAGCCTCAACGGGGGGAGTACTGAAGCTTTCTTT. Its translation: CASSLNGGSTEAFF. V usage is TRBV4-3 and J usage is TRBJ1-1, with TRBD1 as a possible D gene (5 bases). The CDR3 extends over 14 amino acids. The germline CDR1 and CDR2 sequences are LGHNA and YSLEER. V lost 4 bases to trimming and J lost 5 bases, with 14 bases between them.

The rearrangement links TRBV7-2 to TRBJ2-1, with 9 bases fitting TRBD1. The V segment lost 5 bases and the J segment 9 bases; nucleotides outside the gene matches: 11. This CDR3 contains 15 residues. Germline V gene data show CDR1 as SGHTA and CDR2 as FQGNSA. CDR3 sequence reads: CASSVRTGEGAEQFF. CDR3 in DNA: TGTGCCAGCAGCGTCCGGACAGGGGAGGGGGCTGAGCAGTTCTTC. The whole variable domain, filled in from reference TRBV7-2 and TRBJ2-1, reads GAGVSQSPSNKVTEKGKDVELRCDPISGHTALYWYRQSLGQGLEFLIYFQGNSAPDKSGLPSDRFSAERTGGSVSTLTIQRTQQEDSAVYLCASSVRTGEGAEQFFGPGTRLTVL.

This chain connects TRBV11-2 to TRBJ1-4; 9 bases agree with TRBD1. Germline-derived CDR1 and CDR2 are SGHAT and FQNNGV. This CDR3 comprises 14 residues. V lost 6 bases to trimming and J lost 5 bases; unmatched junction nucleotides: 4. In DNA form, the CDR3 reads TGTGCCAGCAGGATGGGGACAGGGAATGAAAAACTGTTTTTT. This codes for CASRMGTGNEKLFF.

The CDR3 DNA sequence: TGTGCCAGTAGTTGGACCGGGGAGCTGTTTTTT. This codes for CASSWTGELFF. The gene calls are TRBV19 and TRBJ2-2; no definite D call. The CDR3 consists of 11 residues. The ends were cut back, 5 bases at V and 5 bases at J, with 3 bases in the middle. Germline V gives CDR1 LNHDA, CDR2 SQIVND (reference sequence).

CDR3 coding DNA: TGTGCCAGCAGCGTAACAGAGAACACTGAAGCTTTCTTT. It is translated as CASSVTENTEAFF. V is TRBV9 and J is TRBJ1-1; D is undetermined. The CDR3 covers 13 residues. Trimming left V 1 base short and J 1 base short, with 5 bases between. Germline V gives CDR1 SGDLS, CDR2 YYNGEE.

The chain uses TRBV5-5 and TRBJ2-7, with D unresolved. V was trimmed by 0 bases and J by 0 bases, leaving 10 bases between them. The CDR3 is 15 residues long. Germline loops: CDR1 SGHKS, CDR2 YYEKEE (reference sequence). CDR3 residues: CASSLEALVSYEQYF. The CDR3 DNA reads TGTGCCAGCAGCTTGGAAGCGCTAGTCTCCTACGAGCAGTACTTC.

This clone has just one count. The chain joins TRBV28 to TRBJ1-3, with D unclear. From germline, CDR1 is MDHEN and CDR2 SYDVKM. This CDR3 region has 15 residues. Trimming cost V 3 bases and J 2 bases, with 11 bases left between them. The DNA for the CDR3 is TGTGCCAGCAGTTTGGTAGGATCCGCTGGAAACACCATATATTTT. Amino acid sequence: CASSLVGSAGNTIYF.

The chain combines TRBV28 with TRBJ1-2, with D uncertain. Germline V gene data show CDR1 as MDHEN and CDR2 as SYDVKM. The CDR3 consists of 12 residues. V lost 2 bases and J lost 2, with 3 bases in between. In DNA, the CDR3 is TGTGCCAGCAGTTTAGGGAACTATGGCTACACCTTC. It encodes CASSLGNYGYTF.

V usage is TRBV5-1 and J usage is TRBJ2-1, with D perhaps TRBD1 or TRBD2 (5 bases each). The CDR3 covers 14 residues. V was cut by 1 base and J by 4 bases, with 9 bases left in between. Germline CDR1 SGHRS, CDR2 YFSETQ. The CDR3: CASSLWDPYNEQFF. The CDR3 DNA is TGCGCCAGCAGCTTGTGGGACCCATACAATGAGCAGTTCTTC.

This chain joins TRBV25-1 and TRBJ2-1; 8 bases align to TRBD2. This CDR3 spans 16 amino acids. Germline trimming cut 7 bases from V and 2 bases from J; bases unmatched to any gene: 10. Germline assignment: CDR1 MGHDK and CDR2 SYGVNS. As DNA, the CDR3 is TGTGCCAGCAAGAGCTCTGCTAGCGGGCCCTACAATGAGCAGTTCTTC. This codes for CASKSSASGPYNEQFF.